This passage covers 30 T cell receptor beta chains from one sample sequenced in a study of shared clonotypes between healthy human individuals. Here immunoSEQ multiplex PCR was the method, and the copy in TCRdb shows in-frame clones only, minus some. In the table there are approximately 1.4 million clones, around 98% of which are singletons. Input material: naive CD4+ T cells sorted from blood. The subset here: CD45RA+ positively selected. All receptors come from a man younger than 40 in good health.

The chain uses TRBV18 and TRBJ1-4, with unresolved D. Per the germline V gene, CDR1 is KGHSH and CDR2 is LQKENI. The CDR3 is 14 residues long. V was cut by 4 bases and J by 7 bases, with 13 bases left in between. Here the CDR3 reads CASSQNLDGEKLFF. CDR3 bases: TGTGCCAGCTCACAGAATTTGGACGGTGAAAAACTGTTTTTT.

The chain recombines TRBV10-3 with TRBJ2-2, with D unclear. The V gene lost 3 bases and the J gene lost 7 bases, with 9 bases spanning the gap. From germline, CDR1 is ENHRY and CDR2 SYGVKD. This CDR3 region has 13 residues. The CDR3: CAISDRVVGELFF. In DNA, the CDR3 is TGTGCCATCAGTGATAGGGTGGTCGGGGAGCTGTTTTTT.

This chain connects TRBV19 to TRBJ1-2; maybe TRBD1 (5 bases). CDR1 is LNHDA, CDR2 SQIVND, per germline (reference sequence). CDR3 length equals 14 residues. The V end was cut by 7 bases, the J end by 1 base, with 13 bases between. The CDR3 DNA is TGTGCCAGTACTCGGGGACTTATTAACTATGGCTACACCTTC. It is translated as CASTRGLINYGYTF.

Concerning this clone: Other DNA sequences from this sample encode an identical CDR3 as well. The V call is TRBV5-1, the J call TRBJ2-2; D is ambiguous. Germline assignment: CDR1 SGHRS and CDR2 YFSETQ. The CDR3 sequence is 14 residues long. Between the trimmed V and J ends, which lost 0 bases and 0 bases, there was a span of 3 bases. The DNA for the CDR3 is TGCGCCAGCAGCTTGGAGACGAACACCGGGGAGCTGTTTTTT. Its translation is CASSLETNTGELFF.

This clone was seen a single time. The rearrangement uses TRBV18 and TRBJ2-3; 8 nucleotides align to TRBD2. The V gene end was trimmed by 0 bases and the J gene end by 2 bases; junction bases not matched to a gene: 4. CDR3 length: 16 amino acids. Germline CDR1 reads KGHSH; CDR2 reads LQKENI. CDR3 residues: CASSPPGREATDTQYF. The DNA for the CDR3 is TGTGCCAGCTCACCACCGGGGCGGGAGGCCACAGATACGCAGTATTTT. Complete variable domain (other parts from reference TRBV18 and TRBJ2-3): NAGVMQNPRHLVRRRGQEARLRCSPMKGHSHVYWYRQLPEEGLKFMVYLQKENIIDESGMPKERFSAEFPKEGPSILRIQQVVRGDSAAYFCASSPPGREATDTQYFGPGTRLTVL.

This clone was counted once. The gene calls are TRBV19 and TRBJ2-2; D unclear. This CDR3 spans 14 amino acids. Looked up from germline, CDR1 is LNHDA and CDR2 is SQIVND (reference sequence). Trimming cost V 5 bases and J 5 bases, with 12 bases left between them. CDR3 bases: TGTGCCAGTAGTGGCGGACGAACGACCGGGGAGCTGTTTTTT. Residues: CASSGGRTTGELFF.

This rearrangement joins TRBV5-1 to TRBJ2-2; TRBD2 matches 9 bases. The CDR3 loop spans 15 amino acids. The V and J ends lost 4 bases and 5 bases, in that order; junction bases with no gene match: 6. In germline, CDR1 is SGHRS, CDR2 YFSETQ. In DNA, the CDR3 is TGCGCCAGCAGCCGGACTAGCGCCCGAACCGGGGAGCTGTTTTTT. Amino acids: CASSRTSARTGELFF.

V and J are TRBV7-9 and TRBJ1-5; D is unclear. There are 14 residues in the CDR3. The germline V gene has CDR1 SEHNR and CDR2 FQNEAQ (reference sequence). Trimming left V 1 base short and J 5 bases short, with 9 bases between. CDR3 in amino acids: CASSLGSRDQPQHF. In DNA form, the CDR3 reads TGTGCCAGCAGCTTAGGTAGCAGAGATCAGCCCCAGCATTTT.

The chain has TRBV27 and TRBJ2-7; TRBD1 matches 9 bases. CDR1 is MNHEY and CDR2 is SMNVEV in the germline V gene (reference sequence). V dropped 5 bases and J dropped 7; count of bases not matched to a gene: 24. The CDR3 sequence is 19 residues long. In DNA form, the CDR3 reads TGTGCCAGCAGTCCGGGGACAGGGAGGGGGAGTAGCCCGGGAGTAGAGCAGTACTTC. It encodes CASSPGTGRGSSPGVEQYF.

V and J are TRBV4-1 and TRBJ1-3, with a tentative D call TRBD1 (5 bases). V was cut by 0 bases and J by 8 bases, with 20 bases left in between. The CDR3 has 17 residues. Germline-derived CDR1 and CDR2 are MGHRA and YSYEKL. The CDR3 is CASSQDRGNRGGDTIYF. The CDR3 coding sequence is TGCGCCAGCAGCCAAGACCGGGGCAACCGCGGAGGGGACACCATATATTTT.

About this clone itself: One end of the junction does not line up with germline, which may come from a read error. The chain carries TRBV11-2 and TRBJ2-1; possible D gene TRBD1, 6 bases. The CDR3 loop spans 14 amino acids. In germline, CDR1 is SGHAT, CDR2 FQNNGV. In nucleotides, the CDR3 is TGTGCCAGCACCTTACGGGACAAGTACAATGAGCAGTTCTTC. This gives the protein CASTLRDKYNEQFF.

The chain combines TRBV18 with TRBJ1-2; D gene ambiguous. The CDR3 totals 16 residues. With 8 bases removed from V and 7 bases from J, the gap between germline ends came to 26 bases. The germline V gene encodes CDR1 KGHSH and CDR2 LQKENI. CDR3 nucleotide sequence: TGTGCCAGCCAAAACCCCGGGCAGCGACTCGCTTTTGGCTACACCTTC. Translated, it gives CASQNPGQRLAFGYTF. Based on the CDR3 plus reference TRBV18 and TRBJ1-2, the full variable domain is NAGVMQNPRHLVRRRGQEARLRCSPMKGHSHVYWYRQLPEEGLKFMVYLQKENIIDESGMPKERFSAEFPKEGPSILRIQQVVRGDSAAYFCASQNPGQRLAFGYTFGSGTRLTVV.

V and J are TRBV5-4 and TRBJ1-2; a possible D gene is TRBD1 (6 bases). V dropped 0 bases and J dropped 3 bases, with 18 bases sitting between them. Germline V gene data show CDR1 as SGHNT and CDR2 as YYREEE (reference sequence). This CDR3 has 17 residues. CDR3 sequence: CASSLVTQGSSDYGYTF. CDR3 coding DNA: TGTGCCAGCAGCTTGGTCACACAGGGTTCATCAGACTATGGCTACACCTTC.

V is TRBV29-1 and J is TRBJ1-1; TRBD1 matches 7 bases. Germline CDR1 and CDR2: SQVTM and ANQGSEA. Unmatched junction bases numbered 3, after V lost 4 bases and J lost 4 bases. This CDR3 contains 12 residues. The CDR3 sequence: CSVGDRVTEAFF. CDR3 nucleotides: TGCAGCGTTGGGGACAGAGTCACTGAAGCTTTCTTT. The complete variable domain, with remaining parts taken from reference TRBV29-1 and TRBJ1-1, reads SAVISQKPSRDICQRGTSLTIQCQVDSQVTMMFWYRQQPGQSLTLIATANQGSEATYESGFVIDKFPISRPNLTFSTLTVSNMSPEDSSIYLCSVGDRVTEAFFGQGTRLTVV.

This chain uses TRBV7-9 with TRBJ2-1, with 11 bases matching TRBD2. This CDR3 spans 19 amino acids. After removal of 3 bases from V and 1 base from J, the junction contained 11 bases not matched to a gene. Germline values: CDR1 SEHNR, CDR2 FQNEAQ (reference sequence). The CDR3 reads CASSFMSLAGGWSYNEQFF. The CDR3 DNA reads as TGTGCCAGCAGCTTTATGAGTCTAGCGGGAGGTTGGTCCTACAATGAGCAGTTCTTC.

A word on this clone: At one end the junction does not follow the germline gene, possibly because of a read error. The chain joins TRBV7-2 to TRBJ2-1, with 9 bases aligning to TRBD2. Per the germline V gene, CDR1 is SGHTA and CDR2 is FQGNSA. The CDR3 covers 15 residues. The CDR3 nucleotides read TGTGCCAGCAGCATAGCGGGGGTATCCTACAATGAGCAGTTCTTC. Protein: CASSIAGVSYNEQFF.

This clone was recorded once. The rearrangement links TRBV6-5 to TRBJ2-7, with 8 nucleotides matching TRBD1. This CDR3 contains 15 residues. With V trimmed by 7 bases and J by 2 bases, 10 bases remained unmatched. Germline loops: CDR1 MNHEY, CDR2 SVGAGI. The CDR3 loop reads CASMTTGEGAYEQYF. CDR3 coding DNA: TGTGCCAGCATGACGACAGGGGAAGGCGCCTACGAGCAGTACTTC.

In DNA form, the CDR3 reads TGTGCCAGCAGCCTGAAGACTACGAGGTACGAGCAGTACTTC. Encoded protein: CASSLKTTRYEQYF. The chain recombines TRBV5-5 with TRBJ2-7; D might be TRBD2 (5 bases). V was cut by 4 bases and J by 4 bases, with 15 bases left in between. Germline CDR1 SGHKS, CDR2 YYEKEE (reference sequence). The CDR3 is made up of 14 amino acids.

The sample holds one count of this clone. The rearrangement links TRBV28 to TRBJ1-2; D possibly corresponds to TRBD1 (6 bases). The CDR3 is 13 residues long. The V end lost 6 bases, the J end lost 7 bases, and 15 bases lay between the germline ends. Germline V CDR1 and CDR2: MDHEN, SYDVKM. As DNA, the CDR3 is TGTGCCAGCAGCCGTGGGACATCCGGTGGCTACACCTTC. It translates to CASSRGTSGGYTF.

The gene calls are TRBV27 and TRBJ2-6; D is perhaps TRBD1 (5 bases). Per germline, CDR1 MNHEY and CDR2 SMNVEV (reference sequence). This CDR3 comprises 17 residues. The germline V and J ends were trimmed by 6 bases and 1 base, with 16 bases remaining between them. DNA of the CDR3: TGTGCCAGCAGCCCCGGCAGGGTGGAGTCTGGGGCCAACGTCCTGACTTTC. Encoded protein: CASSPGRVESGANVLTF.

V gene TRBV7-9 combines with J gene TRBJ1-1; D is possibly TRBD1 (6 bases). The CDR3 extends over 16 amino acids. The V gene's germline CDR1 is SEHNR and CDR2 FQNEAQ (reference sequence). Deletions cut 8 bases from V and 3 bases from J, with 22 bases between. The DNA for the CDR3 is TGTGCCAGCCGAGCCCGGGGGGGGCAGCCAGACACTGAAGCTTTCTTT. Protein: CASRARGGQPDTEAFF.

This chain joins TRBV6-4 and TRBJ2-5, with 8 bases that match TRBD2. The CDR3 length is 13 residues. The germline CDR1 and CDR2 sequences are MRHNA and SNTAGT. V lost 2 bases, J lost 5 bases, and 1 base stayed unmatched. The chain's CDR3 is CASSDRGGETQYF. The CDR3 DNA reads TGTGCCAGCAGTGACCGGGGGGGGGAGACCCAGTACTTC.

Notes on this clone: Within the sample, other DNA sequences also encode this same CDR3. The chain has TRBV10-3 and TRBJ1-1; D unclear. Germline lookup yields CDR1 ENHRY and CDR2 SYGVKD. Trimming cost V 3 bases and J 0 bases, with 5 bases left between them. This CDR3 is built from 13 residues. CDR3 residues: CAISDRMNTEAFF. For the CDR3, the DNA is TGTGCCATCAGTGACAGGATGAACACTGAAGCTTTCTTT.

The rearrangement joins TRBV27 to TRBJ2-3; D is perhaps TRBD1 or TRBD2 (5 bases each). From germline, CDR1 is MNHEY and CDR2 SMNVEV (reference sequence). V was cut by 6 bases and J by 7 bases, with 14 bases left in between. The CDR3 is made up of 13 amino acids. The CDR3 coding sequence is TGTGCCAGCAGCGCCGGGACCGGAAATACGCAGTATTTT. It specifies CASSAGTGNTQYF.

The rearrangement links TRBV18 to TRBJ2-5; D call uncertain. There are 15 residues in the CDR3. The ends were cut back, 5 bases at V and 1 base at J, with 14 bases in the middle. Germline V CDR1 and CDR2: KGHSH, LQKENI. CDR3 DNA: TGTGCCAGCTCAATAAACGGACGCCTCCAAGAGACCCAGTACTTC. Translation gives CASSINGRLQETQYF.

The genes are TRBV5-1 and TRBJ2-3; 10 positions match TRBD2. Germline V CDR1 and CDR2: SGHRS, YFSETQ. This CDR3 spans 18 amino acids. After removal of 2 bases from V and 4 bases from J, the junction contained 13 bases not matched to a gene. The CDR3: CASSFLKLAGTGSDTQYF. The CDR3 DNA follows: TGCGCCAGCAGCTTTCTGAAACTAGCGGGAACGGGGTCAGATACGCAGTATTTT.

The chain recombines TRBV5-4 with TRBJ1-3; tentative D call: TRBD1 (6 bases). CDR1 SGHNT and CDR2 YYREEE come from the germline V gene (reference sequence). The length of the CDR3 is 17 residues. The V and J ends lost 0 bases and 0 bases respectively, with 13 bases between them. The CDR3 region has the DNA TGTGCCAGCAGCTTGGACCCTACAGGGCACTCTGGAAACACCATATATTTT. It encodes CASSLDPTGHSGNTIYF.

The chain uses TRBV6-5 and TRBJ2-7; 9 nucleotides line up with TRBD1. The V and J ends lost 6 bases and 5 bases, in that order; junction bases with no gene match: 11. CDR3 length: 15 residues. Germline-derived CDR1 and CDR2 are MNHEY and SVGAGI. The CDR3 coding sequence is TGTGCCAGCAGGGAACGGACAGGGGATTACGACGAGCAGTACTTC. Its protein product is CASRERTGDYDEQYF.

The chain combines TRBV2 with TRBJ2-2; D gene unclear. The CDR3 runs 11 residues. Trimming cost V 8 bases and J 6 bases, with 7 bases left between them. Germline CDR1 and CDR2: SNHLY and FYNNEI. The CDR3 DNA is TGTGCCAGCCTGATCTCCGGGGAGCTGTTTTTT. Translation gives CASLISGELFF.

The J gene is TRBJ1-4, the V gene TRBV28; 9 nucleotides align to TRBD1. The CDR3 length is 14 residues. Germline V CDR1 and CDR2: MDHEN, SYDVKM. Unmatched junction bases numbered 4, after V lost 6 bases and J lost 5 bases. The CDR3 DNA reads as TGTGCCAGCAGCCGACAGGGGGAAAATGAAAAACTGTTTTTT. Protein: CASSRQGENEKLFF.